This TCR beta chain was recovered during a study of CD8 T cells in ankylosing spondylitis (dated by TCRdb to about 2017). With regard to the full study: To find TCR variants linked to disease, the study profiled T cell receptor beta repertoires in ankylosing spondylitis patients and healthy donors. Samples of peripheral blood were taken, and for ankylosing spondylitis patients, synovial fluid was collected as well. The full study cohort was made up of 25 ankylosing spondylitis patients and 108 healthy donors. The full study reports these points: Some TCR beta motif variants had previously been reported in synovial fluid and blood of reactive arthritis patients, which suggested common disease-initiation mechanisms. The disease-linked clones showed a CD8+ phenotype and occurred at relatively low frequencies in peripheral blood. According to the report, matched synovial fluid samples from ankylosing spondylitis patients were significantly enriched for the disease-linked clones. Blood from ankylosing spondylitis patients appeared to be characterized by a TCR beta motif made up of seven or eight highly homologous amino acid variants.

Sequenced using an Illumina HiSeq 2500. TCR beta libraries were prepared by quantitative 5'-RACE with molecular barcodes. Per the source publication's procedure: Disease-linked TCR variants were identified with a new computational method built on a probabilistic model of VDJ rearrangement. TCRdb reprocessing: public reads trimmed at Q25 with fastp, clones called with MiXCR, in-frame beta chains kept. Every entry covers one CDR3 protein and lists the most common genes and DNA from its rows. Clone size and V and J calls follow TCRdb, not the original study. In all, the sample holds more than 95,000 distinct CDR3 sequences, and about 8.3% of those were seen once. The ten largest clones add up to 9.5% to 10% of the sample. The CDR3 covers 17 residues, taking in both the cysteine and the phenylalanine. Left in the record is the CDR3 DNA by itself, 51 bases read in frame from the first base. From V the trimming removes 3 bases and from J it removes 0 bases, while the gene matches leave 10 bases of the junction unaccounted for. The germline V gene provides CDR1 SGHTA and CDR2 FQGNSA.

At least ten counts were recorded for this clonotype. Its antigen is unknown. Base quality data are lacking; no much larger clone is found one base away. The sequence came from a male donor with ankylosing spondylitis or in good health (not recorded which). This receptor chain uses TRBV7-2 and TRBJ2-7; 8 bases in between match TRBD1. The specimen was blood, either unsorted or a sorted T cell fraction (not recorded which). CDR3 sequence: CASSFDRGIPASYEQYF. In nucleotides, the sequence is TGTGCCAGCAGCTTCGACAGGGGCATACCAGCCTCCTACGAGCAGTACTTC.